These 25 T cell receptor beta chains share one sample of origin, sequenced in a study of cytomegalovirus exposure and HLA in healthy donors. The PCR was carried out with 60 Vbeta primers and 13 Jbeta primers. Profiled with immunoSEQ multiplex PCR; TCRdb holds only in-frame clones, not every one. The sample has around 130,000 clones, approximately 8.7% seen once. The sample comprised PBMCs. Every receptor here comes from a man in his forties in good health and CMV-seronegative.

This clone has more than one count but fewer than ten. This chain uses TRBV4-3 with TRBJ2-2; 7 bases map to TRBD2. V dropped 1 base and J dropped 1; count of bases not matched to a gene: 6. Germline CDR1 reads LGHNA; CDR2 reads YSLEER. There are 17 residues in the CDR3. CDR3 sequence reads: CASSQGLASGNTGELFF. The DNA of the CDR3 is TGCGCCAGCAGCCAAGGCTTGGCTAGCGGGAACACCGGGGAGCTGTTTTTT.

This clone was observed a few times. The V gene is TRBV7-6, the J gene TRBJ2-2; possibly TRBD2 for D (7 bases). Trimming removed 7 bases from V and 5 bases from J, with 17 bases in between. The germline gives CDR1 SGHVS, CDR2 FNYEAQ. The CDR3 extends over 15 amino acids. CDR3 coding DNA: TGTGCCAGCAAACCTAGGGGGGGGTATACCGGGGAGCTGTTTTTT. It codes for CASKPRGGYTGELFF. Looking up the rest from reference TRBV7-6 and TRBJ2-2 gives the full variable domain: GAGVSQSPRYKVTKRGQDVALRCDPISGHVSLYWYRQALGQGPEFLTYFNYEAQQDKSGLPNDRFSAERPEGSISTLTIQRTEQRDSAMYRCASKPRGGYTGELFFGEGSRLTVL.

The V and J genes are TRBV6-1 and TRBJ2-5; 9 bases fit TRBD1. The tail of the sequence fits TRBJ2-7 better, so the J call may be wrong. CDR1 and CDR2 (germline): MNHNS, SASEGT. The CDR3 is made up of 15 amino acids. DNA of the CDR3: TGTGCCAGCAGTGCTTCCGGGACAGGGTTTTACGAGCAGTACTTC. Its translation: CASSASGTGFYEQYF.

The rearrangement joins TRBV18 to TRBJ1-6; 8 nucleotides match TRBD1. The V segment lost 3 bases and the J segment 7 bases; nucleotides outside the gene matches: 5. The CDR3 consists of 15 residues. The germline V gene encodes CDR1 KGHSH and CDR2 LQKENI. CDR3 bases: TGTGCCAGCTCACCCCAGGGGGCACGAAATTCACCCCTCCACTTT. It encodes CASSPQGARNSPLHF.

The chain has TRBV19 and TRBJ1-1; D is uncertain. CDR1 and CDR2 from the germline V gene are LNHDA and SQIVND (reference sequence). The CDR3 contains 14 residues. V was cut by 6 bases and J by 1 base, with 12 bases left in between. The CDR3 here is CASSSRRGNTEAFF. The CDR3 DNA sequence: TGTGCCAGTAGCTCTCGGAGAGGGAACACTGAAGCTTTCTTT.

This clone has a handful of counts. This chain uses TRBV7-3 with TRBJ2-7; D not resolved. There are 13 residues in the CDR3. Trimming left V 2 bases short and J 3 bases short, with 8 bases between. CDR1 and CDR2 (germline): SGHTA, FQGTGA. DNA of the CDR3: TGTGCCAGCAGCTTAGACACCAACTACGAGCAGTACTTC. Translating it yields CASSLDTNYEQYF.

J is TRBJ1-2 and V is TRBV5-6; no clear D. Germline CDR1 is SGHDT and CDR2 is YYEEEE. The CDR3 covers 16 residues. V lost 0 bases and J 4 bases, leaving 16 bases between the germline ends. The CDR3 spells CASSLASTARGYGYTF. The CDR3 DNA reads TGTGCCAGCAGCTTGGCCTCGACTGCGCGGGGCTATGGCTACACCTTC.

The genes are TRBV7-9 and TRBJ1-1, with 9 bases that match TRBD1. In germline, CDR1 is SEHNR, CDR2 FQNEAQ (reference sequence). Trimming took 5 bases from V and 5 from J; bases not matched to a gene: 6. This CDR3 has 14 residues. The CDR3 DNA reads TGTGCCAGCAGCCCTGACAGGGGGGGTACTGAAGCTTTCTTT. Translated, it gives CASSPDRGGTEAFF.

The V call is TRBV9, the J call TRBJ1-1; 9 positions match TRBD1. The junction had 13 bases not matched to a gene; V was cut back by 5 bases and J by 5 bases. The germline CDR1 and CDR2 sequences are SGDLS and YYNGEE. The CDR3 is 16 residues long. CDR3 protein: CASRPPVGQGMTEAFF. In DNA, the CDR3 is TGTGCCAGCAGACCTCCTGTCGGACAGGGGATGACTGAAGCTTTCTTT.

The table lists this clone with a few counts. The chain uses TRBV4-1 and TRBJ1-4; TRBD1 aligns across 8 bases. The CDR3 sequence is 16 residues long. The V and J ends lost 0 bases and 7 bases, in that order; junction bases with no gene match: 7. Germline-derived CDR1 and CDR2 are MGHRA and YSYEKL. The CDR3 DNA sequence: TGCGCCAGCAGCCAAGATCAAAGGACAGGGAGTGAAAAACTGTTTTTT. Encoded protein: CASSQDQRTGSEKLFF.

This rearrangement joins TRBV6-5 to TRBJ2-7, with D possibly matching TRBD2 (6 bases). Trimming cost V 2 bases and J 5 bases, with 19 bases left between them. This CDR3 is 16 amino acids long. From germline, CDR1 is MNHEY and CDR2 SVGAGI. CDR3 DNA: TGTGCCAGCAGTTACGGGGCGGGGCTCCCAAGTAACGAGCAGTACTTC. This encodes CASSYGAGLPSNEQYF.

The J gene is TRBJ1-1, the V gene TRBV5-1, with 7 bases lining up with TRBD1. There are 13 residues in the CDR3. V lost 2 bases to trimming and J lost 4 bases; unmatched junction nucleotides: 2. The germline CDR1 and CDR2 sequences are SGHRS and YFSETQ. The CDR3 spells CASSLDRATEAFF. For the CDR3, the DNA is TGCGCCAGCAGCTTAGACAGGGCCACTGAAGCTTTCTTT.

This clone was observed a few times. V gene TRBV9 combines with J gene TRBJ2-2; 8 positions match TRBD2. V lost 1 base, J lost 6 bases, and 5 bases stayed unmatched. This CDR3 comprises 15 residues. Germline V gives CDR1 SGDLS, CDR2 YYNGEE. DNA of the CDR3: TGTGCCAGCAGCGTAAATAGCGGGGAGGCCGGGGAGCTGTTTTTT. It specifies CASSVNSGEAGELFF.

As regards this clone: The junction departs from the called germline gene at one end, perhaps through a read error. V gene TRBV30 combines with J gene TRBJ1-2; the match to TRBD1 covers 8 bases. Germline values: CDR1 GTSNPN, CDR2 SVGIG (reference sequence). CDR3 length: 12 amino acids. As DNA, the CDR3 is TGTGCCTGGAGCGAGACAGGGGTTGGCTACAACTTC. This codes for CAWSETGVGYNF.

This clone has at least ten counts. The rearrangement links TRBV7-2 to TRBJ2-7; a possible D gene is TRBD2 (5 bases). This CDR3 comprises 15 residues. With 1 base removed from V and 0 bases from J, the gap between germline ends came to 10 bases. Germline lookup yields CDR1 SGHTA and CDR2 FQGNSA. The CDR3 loop is CASSLDLGSSYEQYF. CDR3 sequence (DNA): TGTGCCAGCAGCTTAGACTTAGGGAGCTCCTACGAGCAGTACTTC.

The gene calls are TRBV5-5 and TRBJ2-2; D is unclear. CDR1 is SGHKS, CDR2 YYEKEE, per germline (reference sequence). V was cut by 3 bases and J by 0 bases, with 6 bases left in between. The CDR3 runs to 14 residues. The CDR3 sequence: CASSWPANTGELFF. The CDR3 DNA is TGTGCCAGCAGCTGGCCAGCGAACACCGGGGAGCTGTTTTTT.

This clone has just a few counts. This rearrangement joins TRBV11-1 to TRBJ2-5; weak D call: TRBD1 (5 bases). The tail of the sequence fits TRBJ2-7 better, so the J call may be wrong. CDR3 size: 13 residues. Germline V gives CDR1 SGHAT, CDR2 FQDESV (reference sequence). The CDR3 DNA follows: TGTGCCAGCAGCTTGAAGGGGTCCTACGAGCAGTACTTC. Amino acid sequence: CASSLKGSYEQYF.

The genes are TRBV10-3 and TRBJ1-5; D unclear. The germline V gene encodes CDR1 ENHRY and CDR2 SYGVKD. The CDR3 covers 14 residues. Trimming removed 6 bases from V and 7 bases from J, with 16 bases in between. This chain's CDR3 is CAISPEASGQPQHF. The CDR3 DNA is TGTGCCATCAGCCCAGAGGCGTCCGGCCAGCCCCAGCATTTT.

The rearrangement links TRBV6-1 to TRBJ1-5; D is ambiguous. CDR3 size: 14 residues. V lost 7 bases and J 0 bases, leaving 10 bases between the germline ends. The germline gives CDR1 MNHNS, CDR2 SASEGT. The CDR3 is CASTLGYSNQPQHF. The CDR3 region has the DNA TGTGCCAGCACCCTAGGTTATAGCAATCAGCCCCAGCATTTT.

In its sample, this clone was seen a few times. The CDR3 region has the DNA TGTGCCAGCAGCCAAGCCGTGGGGGGAATGGATACGCAGTATTTT. This translates into CASSQAVGGMDTQYF. This chain connects TRBV4-2 to TRBJ2-3; possible D gene TRBD2, 6 bases. The CDR3 spans 15 residues. CDR1 is LGHNA and CDR2 is YNFKEQ in the germline V gene. The V end lost 1 base, the J end lost 6 bases, and 14 bases lay between the germline ends.

V usage is TRBV19 and J usage is TRBJ2-5; no reliable D call. From germline, CDR1 is LNHDA and CDR2 SQIVND (reference sequence). This CDR3 region has 13 residues. The V end was cut by 4 bases, the J end by 5 bases, with 11 bases between. DNA of the CDR3: TGTGCCAGTAGTAATACGCAGTGGGAGACCCAGTACTTC. This translates into CASSNTQWETQYF.

The chain is built from TRBV18 and TRBJ1-4; unclear D gene. Per the germline V gene, CDR1 is KGHSH and CDR2 is LQKENI. The CDR3 runs 16 residues. Between the trimmed V and J ends, which lost 3 bases and 6 bases, there was a span of 17 bases. In DNA, the CDR3 is TGTGCCAGCTCACCGGCAAGACCAGGTTCTTATGAAAAACTGTTTTTT. Translation: CASSPARPGSYEKLFF.

This clone was seen only a few times. This rearrangement joins TRBV20-1 to TRBJ1-2; no definite D call. Trimming cost V 6 bases and J 4 bases, with 9 bases left between them. Germline CDR1 is DFQATT and CDR2 is SNEGSKA (reference sequence). The CDR3 is made up of 11 amino acids. The CDR3 loop is CSAWSTYGYTF. The CDR3 coding sequence is TGCAGTGCGTGGTCTACCTATGGCTACACCTTC.

A few counts support this clone. The chain links TRBV6-5 to TRBJ2-1, with TRBD2 matching 7 bases. CDR3 length equals 15 residues. V dropped 0 bases and J dropped 4; count of bases not matched to a gene: 3. Germline V gene lookup returns CDR1 MNHEY and CDR2 SVGAGI. For the CDR3, the DNA is TGTGCCAGCAGTTACTCAAAGCGGGGATACAATGAGCAGTTCTTC. Translated, it gives CASSYSKRGYNEQFF.

The chain employs TRBV7-9 and TRBJ1-1, with D possibly matching TRBD1 (5 bases). The germline gives CDR1 SEHNR, CDR2 FQNEAQ (reference sequence). The CDR3 totals 10 residues. V was shortened by 11 bases and J by 4 bases, with 8 bases between the two germline ends. This CDR3 reads CAAQGTEAFF. CDR3 DNA sequence: TGTGCCGCCCAGGGCACTGAAGCTTTCTTT.